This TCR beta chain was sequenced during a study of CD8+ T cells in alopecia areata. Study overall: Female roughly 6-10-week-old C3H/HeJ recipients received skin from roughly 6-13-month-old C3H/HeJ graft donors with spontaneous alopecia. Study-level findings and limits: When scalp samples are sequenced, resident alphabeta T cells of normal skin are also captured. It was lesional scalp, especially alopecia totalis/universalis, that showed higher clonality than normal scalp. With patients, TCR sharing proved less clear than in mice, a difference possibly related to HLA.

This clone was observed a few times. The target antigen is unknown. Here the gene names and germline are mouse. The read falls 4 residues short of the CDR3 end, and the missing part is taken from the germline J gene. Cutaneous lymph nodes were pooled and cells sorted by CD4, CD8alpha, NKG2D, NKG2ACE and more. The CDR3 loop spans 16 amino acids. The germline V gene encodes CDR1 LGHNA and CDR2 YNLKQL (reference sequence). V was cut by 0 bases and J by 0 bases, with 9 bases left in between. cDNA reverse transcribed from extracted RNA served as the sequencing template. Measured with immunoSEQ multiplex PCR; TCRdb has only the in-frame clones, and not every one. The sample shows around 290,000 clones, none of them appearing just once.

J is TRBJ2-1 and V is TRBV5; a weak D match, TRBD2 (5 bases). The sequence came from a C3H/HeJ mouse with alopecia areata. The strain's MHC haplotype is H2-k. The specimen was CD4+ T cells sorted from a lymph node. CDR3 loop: CASSQDWASNYAEQFF. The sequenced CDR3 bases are TGTGCCAGCAGCCAAGACTGGGCTTCTAACTATGCT.